Listed here are 25 T cell receptor beta chains from one sample, sequenced in a study of type 1 and type 2 diabetes patients. Amplification started from genomic DNA. A primer set of 30 forward and 13 reverse primers amplified the CDR3. MiXCR, applied by TCRdb to the multiplex PCR reads, yields one record per CDR3 protein. Here the sample spans fewer than 350,000 distinct CDR3 sequences, around 47% being singletons. Sequencing was done on a sample of peripheral blood mononuclear cells (PBMCs). Receptors were obtained from a man between 18 and 29 years old with type 2 diabetes.

V gene TRBV4-1 combines with J gene TRBJ1-1, with unresolved D. Germline CDR1 is MGHRA and CDR2 is YSYEKL. V was shortened by 3 bases and J by 0 bases, with 8 bases between the two germline ends. The CDR3 length is 14 residues. Written as DNA, the CDR3 is TGCGCCAGCAGCCACAGGTCAGTGAACACTGAAGCTTTCTTT. This gives the protein CASSHRSVNTEAFF.

This clonotype occurred a few times. The chain uses TRBV20-1 and TRBJ1-2; unclear D gene. Germline CDR1 reads DFQATT; CDR2 reads SNEGSKA (reference sequence). V dropped 1 base and J dropped 4 bases, with 4 bases sitting between them. The CDR3 totals 11 residues. The CDR3 loop reads CSARVVYGYTF. In DNA form, the CDR3 reads TGCAGTGCTAGAGTTGTCTATGGCTACACCTTC.

V usage is TRBV13 and J usage is TRBJ2-1; 11 nucleotides agree with TRBD2. This CDR3 has 15 residues. The V segment lost 5 bases and the J segment 6 bases; nucleotides outside the gene matches: 6. The germline CDR1 and CDR2 sequences are PRHDT and FYEKMQ (reference sequence). The CDR3 region has the DNA TGTGCCAGCAGCGCCGGGACTAGCGGTATCAATGAGCAGTTCTTC. Translation gives CASSAGTSGINEQFF.

This clonotype has just a few counts. This chain's CDR3 is CAIQRRTSGGTDTQYF. Here the CDR3 DNA reads TGCGCCATTCAACGTCGGACTAGCGGGGGAACAGATACGCAGTATTTT. V and J are TRBV10-2 and TRBJ2-3; 13 positions agree with TRBD2. The CDR3 contains 16 residues. Germline V CDR1 and CDR2: WSHSY, SAAADI. Trimming removed 10 bases from V and 3 bases from J; junction bases left unmatched: 10.

CDR3 bases: TGCAGTGCTATGTCCTCCCAGAGCTCCTACGAGCAGTACTTC. Amino acid sequence: CSAMSSQSSYEQYF. V is TRBV20-1 and J is TRBJ2-7; no clear D gene. Germline V lookup: CDR1 DFQATT, CDR2 SNEGSKA (reference sequence). The V end was cut by 4 bases, the J end by 0 bases, with 13 bases between. This CDR3 region has 14 residues.

A few counts support this clonotype. The chain is built from TRBV7-2 and TRBJ1-6; tentatively, D is TRBD1 (6 bases). The V end was cut by 5 bases, the J end by 9 bases, with 17 bases between. Germline V lookup: CDR1 SGHTA, CDR2 FQGNSA. The length of the CDR3 is 15 residues. The CDR3 reads CASSPHTGIGSPLHF. CDR3 DNA: TGTGCCAGCAGCCCGCACACAGGGATTGGTTCACCCCTCCACTTT.

This clonotype came up a few times. The rearrangement links TRBV4-1 to TRBJ1-2; D possibly corresponds to TRBD1 (5 bases). Trimming removed 1 base at V and 3 bases at J, with 12 bases between. Germline CDR1 and CDR2: MGHRA and YSYEKL. The CDR3 sequence is 15 residues long. The CDR3 DNA follows: TGCGCCAGCAGCCAAGGGGGCGGACATGACTATGGCTACACCTTC. This encodes CASSQGGGHDYGYTF.

The rearrangement links TRBV2 to TRBJ2-7; 10 bases map to TRBD2. This CDR3 has 14 amino acids. The junction had 9 bases not matched to a gene; V was cut back by 8 bases and J by 5 bases. Germline values: CDR1 SNHLY, CDR2 FYNNEI. CDR3 in amino acids: CASWEPSGGDEQYF. In DNA form, the CDR3 reads TGTGCCAGCTGGGAGCCGAGCGGGGGGGACGAGCAGTACTTC.

The gene calls are TRBV12-5 and TRBJ2-5; possible D gene TRBD1, 6 bases. V was pared by 1 base and J by 5 bases, with 20 bases between. The CDR3 is 17 amino acids. Germline lookup yields CDR1 LGHNT and CDR2 FRNRAP. CDR3 region: CASGLGVTGSLGETQYF. The CDR3 DNA follows: TGTGCTAGTGGTTTGGGGGTAACAGGGTCCCTCGGGGAGACCCAGTACTTC.

This clonotype occurred a few times. This rearrangement joins TRBV2 to TRBJ2-3, with D tentatively TRBD1 (6 bases). Trimming shortened V by 4 bases and J by 1 base, and 12 bases separated the two germline ends. The CDR3 sequence is 15 residues long. CDR1 and CDR2 (germline): SNHLY, FYNNEI. The CDR3 bases are TGTGCCAGCAGTGTAAGGGACATAGGCACAGATACGCAGTATTTT. This encodes CASSVRDIGTDTQYF. Variable domain in full (rest from reference TRBV2 and TRBJ2-3): EPEVTQTPSHQVTQMGQEVILRCVPISNHLYFYWYRQILGQKVEFLVSFYNNEISEKSEIFDDQFSVERPDGSNFTLKIRSTKLEDSAMYFCASSVRDIGTDTQYFGPGTRLTVL.

There are a few counts of this clonotype. The V call is TRBV7-3, the J call TRBJ2-1; the D is unclear. The germline V and J ends were trimmed by 4 bases and 4 bases, with 8 bases remaining between them. The CDR3 has 13 residues. Germline CDR1 reads SGHTA; CDR2 reads FQGTGA. The CDR3 DNA reads as TGTGCCAGCAGCTCGACGTCTTACAATGAGCAGTTCTTC. This translates into CASSSTSYNEQFF.

The chain combines TRBV24-1 with TRBJ1-2; D is ambiguous. The ends were cut back, 9 bases at V and 3 bases at J, with 13 bases in the middle. Per germline, CDR1 KGHDR and CDR2 SFDVKD. CDR3 length equals 13 residues. The CDR3 DNA reads as TGTGCCACCTCCCGCTGGGAACACTATGGCTACACCTTC. Translation gives CATSRWEHYGYTF.

The chain carries TRBV7-9 and TRBJ2-5, with a tentative D call TRBD2 (7 bases). V lost 5 bases and J 4 bases, leaving 17 bases between the germline ends. The CDR3 spans 15 residues. The germline CDR1 and CDR2 sequences are SEHNR and FQNEAQ (reference sequence). The CDR3 DNA follows: TGTGCCAGCAGCCAAGTCGGGGGGCGGGTAGAGACCCAGTACTTC. It yields the protein CASSQVGGRVETQYF.

About this clonotype itself: One end of the junction fails to match germline, which may point to a read error. The chain employs TRBV10-3 and TRBJ1-2, with 8 nucleotides matching TRBD1. CDR1 ENHRY and CDR2 SYGVKD come from the germline V gene. The CDR3 is made up of 17 amino acids. CDR3 sequence (DNA): TGTGCCAGCAGTCCCGGGGGGTGGGCACAGGGGGACTATGGCTACACCTTC. It encodes CASSPGGWAQGDYGYTF.

The rearrangement links TRBV20-1 to TRBJ2-3; no clear D. With 0 bases removed from V and 0 bases from J, the gap between germline ends came to 7 bases. Per the germline V gene, CDR1 is DFQATT and CDR2 is SNEGSKA (reference sequence). The CDR3 is made up of 14 amino acids. Here the CDR3 DNA reads TGCAGTGCTAGAGATGCTAGGAGCACAGATACGCAGTATTTT. This gives the protein CSARDARSTDTQYF.

The chain combines TRBV20-1 with TRBJ2-1; a possible D gene is TRBD2 (6 bases). This CDR3 comprises 14 residues. CDR1 DFQATT and CDR2 SNEGSKA come from the germline V gene (reference sequence). The CDR3 DNA sequence: TGCAAGGTGGGCCGGGACTTCCCTGTGTATGAGCAGTTCTTC. Translation: CKVGRDFPVYEQFF.

This clonotype was observed a single time. CDR3 sequence: CASSIDIIYGYTF. The CDR3 DNA sequence: TGTGCCAGCAGTATTGACATCATCTATGGCTACACCTTC. V usage is TRBV12-3 or TRBV12-4 and J usage is TRBJ1-2; no clear D gene. The CDR3 consists of 13 residues. Trimming removed 5 bases from V and 4 bases from J, with 11 bases in between.

V gene TRBV29-1 combines with J gene TRBJ1-1, with D maybe TRBD1 (6 bases). Germline CDR1 is SQVTM and CDR2 is ANQGSEA. V was clipped by 8 bases and J by 6 bases, with 16 bases between them. The CDR3 loop spans 12 amino acids. CDR3 residues: CSTVQGAPEAFF. CDR3 nucleotides: TGCAGCACCGTACAGGGAGCCCCTGAAGCTTTCTTT.

The chain uses TRBV9 and TRBJ2-7; D unresolved. The CDR3 has 14 residues. V was clipped by 0 bases and J by 0 bases, with 7 bases between them. Germline V gene sequence: CDR1 SGDLS, CDR2 YYNGEE. CDR3 bases: TGTGCCAGCAGCGTAGGGAGACACTCCTACGAGCAGTACTTC. This encodes CASSVGRHSYEQYF.

The chain carries TRBV27 and TRBJ1-1; D remains ambiguous. Germline CDR1 is MNHEY and CDR2 is SMNVEV (reference sequence). The CDR3 has 15 residues. V lost 0 bases to trimming and J lost 6 bases, with 14 bases between them. CDR3 in DNA: TGTGCCAGCAGTTTATCTTTGGTTCGGTGGTCTGAAGCTTTCTTT. As protein: CASSLSLVRWSEAFF.

The CDR3, as DNA: TGTGCCAGCAGCGTAGCTACAGGGAACTCCTACGAGCAGTACTTC. It encodes CASSVATGNSYEQYF. The J gene is TRBJ2-7, the V gene TRBV9, with D possibly TRBD1 on 6 matching bases. CDR3 length: 15 residues. Germline CDR1 reads SGDLS; CDR2 reads YYNGEE. V lost 0 bases and J lost 0, with 10 bases in between.

This clonotype was seen only a few times. The gene calls are TRBV20-1 and TRBJ1-1; 9 nucleotides match TRBD1. Germline-derived CDR1 and CDR2 are DFQATT and SNEGSKA (reference sequence). The ends lost 1 base at V and 0 bases at J; junction bases unmatched: 6. CDR3 length: 16 residues. CDR3 sequence: CSARVGTGQMNTEAFF. For the CDR3, the DNA is TGCAGTGCTAGAGTCGGGACAGGGCAAATGAACACTGAAGCTTTCTTT.

This clonotype has more than one count but fewer than ten. This chain links TRBV27 with TRBJ2-7; D remains ambiguous. V lost 6 bases to trimming and J lost 2 bases, with 17 bases between them. CDR3 length: 15 amino acids. Per germline, CDR1 MNHEY and CDR2 SMNVEV (reference sequence). DNA of the CDR3: TGTGCCAGCAGCCCGGAGTTGGCAGGTACCTACGAGCAGTACTTC. Translating it yields CASSPELAGTYEQYF.

This sequence joins TRBV7-4 and TRBJ1-2; 7 nucleotides agree with TRBD1. CDR3 size: 12 residues. V was pared by 8 bases and J by 4 bases, with 4 bases of the junction left unmatched. Germline V gene lookup returns CDR1 SGHVT and CDR2 SQSDAQ. The chain's CDR3 is CASGRQGYGYTF. CDR3 coding DNA: TGTGCCAGCGGGAGACAGGGCTATGGCTACACCTTC. The full variable domain, completed using reference TRBV7-4 and TRBJ1-2, is GAGVSQSPRYKVAKRGRDVALRCDSISGHVTLYWYRQTLGQGSEVLTYSQSDAQRDKSGRPSGRFSAERPERSVSTLKIQRTEQGDSAVYLCASGRQGYGYTFGSGTRLTVV.

The table lists this clonotype with a few counts. The chain recombines TRBV19 with TRBJ2-2; D remains ambiguous. Germline V gene data show CDR1 as LNHDA and CDR2 as SQIVND (reference sequence). Trimming left V 8 bases short and J 4 bases short, with 5 bases between. The CDR3 has 11 amino acids. The CDR3 here is CASLGTGELFF. The CDR3 DNA follows: TGTGCCAGTCTCGGCACCGGGGAGCTGTTTTTT.